This T cell receptor (beta chain) originates from a study of long-term antiretroviral therapy in people with HIV. The study, taken as a whole, reports: Dominance of pre-ART expanded clones persisted, fluctuating and often declining after ART.

Researchers ran immunoSEQ v3.0 at survey level. The method was immunoSEQ multiplex PCR; TCRdb's version includes in-frame clones alone and lacks a portion of them. The sample carries about 29,000 clones, about 95% recorded once. Note on this clone: Its target is not known.

V dropped 4 bases and J dropped 2; count of bases not matched to a gene: 7. The CDR3 totals 15 residues. The germline CDR1 and CDR2 sequences are SGHTA and FQGNSA. The clonotype comes from a man aged 25-40 years with HIV. The V and J genes are TRBV7-2 and TRBJ2-5; 7 bases are shared with TRBD2. The sample consisted of unsorted PBMCs, taken 5.3 years after starting antiretroviral therapy. CDR3 region: CASSSYPGGQETQYF. For the CDR3, the DNA is TGTGCCAGCAGCTCCTACCCGGGGGGACAAGAGACCCAGTACTTC. Looking up the rest from reference TRBV7-2 and TRBJ2-5 gives the full variable domain: GAGVSQSPSNKVTEKGKDVELRCDPISGHTALYWYRQSLGQGLEFLIYFQGNSAPDKSGLPSDRFSAERTGGSVSTLTIQRTQQEDSAVYLCASSSYPGGQETQYFGPGTRLLVL.